These 9 T cell receptor beta chains were sequenced from one sample in a study of T cell changes during pregnancy in multiple sclerosis. Libraries were prepared by immunoSEQ multiplex PCR; TCRdb keeps only in-frame clonotypes and omits some of them. The sample records 91,000 or so clones, roughly 92% being singletons. The material was peripheral blood, obtained after pregnancy. The source of these receptors is a female donor with multiple sclerosis, enrolled in a pregnancy study.

The chain uses TRBV7-7 and TRBJ2-7; a weak D match, TRBD1 (6 bases). Germline CDR1 and CDR2: SSHAT and FNYEAQ (reference sequence). The germline V and J ends were trimmed by 5 bases and 1 base, with 12 bases remaining between them. The CDR3 runs 14 residues. The CDR3 bases are TGTGCCAGCAGCCCCGGACAGTCATCCTACGAGCAGTACTTC. This encodes CASSPGQSSYEQYF.

The rearrangement uses TRBV29-1 and TRBJ1-2, with 7 bases fitting TRBD1. V shed 7 bases, J shed 6 bases, and the junction held 2 bases outside the gene matches. CDR3 length: 10 residues. Germline CDR1 SQVTM, CDR2 ANQGSEA. This CDR3 reads CSGQGDGYTF. The CDR3 coding sequence is TGCAGCGGCCAGGGGGATGGCTACACCTTC.

This clone has just one count. This sequence joins TRBV6-7 and TRBJ1-1; D might be TRBD1 (6 bases). TRBV6-7 is an ORF; its function is uncertain. Trimming left V 7 bases short and J 1 base short, with 13 bases between. The CDR3 spans 14 residues. The CDR3 DNA reads as TGTGCCAGCACCCCTCGGGGGGCGAACACTGAAGCTTTCTTT. Translated, it gives CASTPRGANTEAFF.

The V call is TRBV7-9, the J call TRBJ1-3, with 7 nucleotides matching TRBD1. V lost 4 bases to trimming and J lost 0 bases; unmatched junction nucleotides: 3. CDR1 is SEHNR and CDR2 is FQNEAQ in the germline V gene (reference sequence). The CDR3 contains 15 residues. As DNA, the CDR3 is TGTGCCAGCAGCTGGACAGGAGTCTCTGGAAACACCATATATTTT. Its protein is CASSWTGVSGNTIYF.

This chain uses TRBV7-7 with TRBJ1-1, with D tentatively TRBD1 (5 bases). Germline V CDR1 and CDR2: SSHAT, FNYEAQ (reference sequence). Trimming left V 5 bases short and J 4 bases short, with 20 bases between. CDR3 length: 16 amino acids. The CDR3 reads CASSGVQGGRGTEAFF. CDR3 bases: TGTGCCAGCAGCGGAGTCCAGGGTGGGAGGGGCACTGAAGCTTTCTTT. Filled out from reference TRBV7-7 and TRBJ1-1, the complete variable domain reads GAGVSQSPRYKVTKRGQDVTLRCDPISSHATLYWYQQALGQGPEFLTYFNYEAQPDKSGLPSDRFSAERPEGSISTLTIQRTEQRDSAMYRCASSGVQGGRGTEAFFGQGTRLTVV.

The CDR3 is CASSPPGPYGYTF. CDR3 bases: TGTGCCAGCAGTCCCCCGGGTCCCTATGGCTACACCTTC. The chain recombines TRBV27 with TRBJ1-2; D call uncertain. From germline, CDR1 is MNHEY and CDR2 SMNVEV (reference sequence). Trimming shortened V by 5 bases and J by 4 bases, and 11 bases separated the two germline ends. This CDR3 spans 13 amino acids.

The J gene is TRBJ2-4, the V gene TRBV5-4, with D maybe TRBD1 (6 bases). Trimming took 4 bases from V and 5 from J, leaving 13 bases between them. CDR1 is SGHNT and CDR2 is YYREEE in the germline V gene (reference sequence). The CDR3 length is 14 residues. CDR3 nucleotides: TGTGCCAGCAGCCCCACAGGGTTCGAAAACATTCAGTACTTC. Translated, it gives CASSPTGFENIQYF. Drawing the rest from reference TRBV5-4 and TRBJ2-4, the complete variable domain is ETGVTQSPTHLIKTRGQQVTLRCSSQSGHNTVSWYQQALGQGPQFIFQYYREEENGRGNFPPRFSGLQFPNYSSELNVNALELDDSALYLCASSPTGFENIQYFGAGTRLSVL.

The V and J genes are TRBV4-1 and TRBJ2-7, with a weak D call TRBD2 (6 bases). The germline V gene encodes CDR1 MGHRA and CDR2 YSYEKL. CDR3 length: 16 amino acids. The V gene lost 2 bases and the J gene lost 2 bases, with 16 bases spanning the gap. The CDR3 region has the DNA TGCGCCAGCAGCCAAACTGACGCCGGGAGACCCTACGAGCAGTACTTC. Protein product: CASSQTDAGRPYEQYF.

The chain has TRBV7-9 and TRBJ2-5; D not certain. This CDR3 has 15 amino acids. Trimming shortened V by 4 bases and J by 5 bases, and 17 bases separated the two germline ends. Per the germline V gene, CDR1 is SEHNR and CDR2 is FQNEAQ (reference sequence). The CDR3: CASSSIPGFKETQYF. The DNA for the CDR3 is TGTGCCAGCAGCTCGATCCCCGGGTTCAAGGAGACCCAGTACTTC.